This passage covers 20 T cell receptor beta chains from one sample sequenced in a study of cytomegalovirus exposure and HLA in healthy donors. The PCR contained 60 Vbeta and 13 Jbeta primers. Assay: immunoSEQ multiplex PCR; the TCRdb copy retains only in-frame clones and omits some. The sample carries 95,000 to 110,000 clones, about 77% recorded once. Sequencing used PBMCs. These receptors were collected from a woman aged 18 to 35 in good health and CMV-seropositive.

The chain joins TRBV9 to TRBJ2-1; D may be TRBD1 (8 bases). Germline V gene data show CDR1 as SGDLS and CDR2 as YYNGEE. V was pared by 3 bases and J by 8 bases, with 21 bases between. The length of the CDR3 is 16 residues. The CDR3 nucleotides are TGTGCCAGCAGCGCCCACTTACAGGGGGGGTGGGATGAGCAGTTCTTC. It specifies CASSAHLQGGWDEQFF.

The chain joins TRBV6-1 to TRBJ1-2; D is unresolved. The CDR3 is made up of 17 amino acids. The germline gives CDR1 MNHNS, CDR2 SASEGT. V was shortened by 3 bases and J by 2 bases, with 19 bases between the two germline ends. In nucleotides, the CDR3 is TGTGCCAGCAGTGAGATGTTTTTTGTAGAAAGCAACTATGGCTACACCTTC. It encodes CASSEMFFVESNYGYTF.

This chain links TRBV4-3 with TRBJ2-3; no firm D call. The CDR3 is made up of 14 amino acids. Looked up from germline, CDR1 is LGHNA and CDR2 is YSLEER. Trimming left V 0 bases short and J 3 bases short, with 7 bases between. DNA of the CDR3: TGCGCCAGCAGCCAAGACCCTCAGACAGATACGCAGTATTTT. Protein product: CASSQDPQTDTQYF.

J is TRBJ1-1 and V is TRBV13, with 9 bases that match TRBD1. Losses at the gene ends were 3 bases for V and 3 bases for J; bases not matched to a gene: 5. Germline V gene sequence: CDR1 PRHDT, CDR2 FYEKMQ (reference sequence). The CDR3 is made up of 15 amino acids. The CDR3 spells CASSLTGGWYTEAFF. The CDR3 DNA reads TGTGCCAGCAGCTTGACAGGGGGGTGGTACACTGAAGCTTTCTTT.

This clone was recorded a few times. This chain joins TRBV4-2 and TRBJ2-7; a weak D match, TRBD2 (6 bases). Trimming took 5 bases from V and 1 from J, leaving 15 bases between them. CDR1 and CDR2 (germline): LGHNA, YNFKEQ. The CDR3 is 15 amino acids. This CDR3 is CASSTRLGESYEQYF. CDR3 DNA sequence: TGTGCCAGCAGCACCCGACTAGGGGAATCCTACGAGCAGTACTTC.

The chain uses TRBV19 and TRBJ2-1; tentatively, D is TRBD1 (5 bases). V shed 8 bases and J shed 10 bases, with 21 bases lying between them. The CDR3 loop spans 14 amino acids. Germline CDR1 and CDR2: LNHDA and SQIVND (reference sequence). In nucleotides, the CDR3 is TGTGCCAGTCGAGAATTCGACAGTCCTCGGGAGCAGTTCTTC. Its translation: CASREFDSPREQFF.

The chain joins TRBV2 to TRBJ2-7; maybe TRBD1 (5 bases). V shed 6 bases and J shed 10 bases, with 16 bases lying between them. The CDR3 runs to 12 residues. Germline V gene data show CDR1 as SNHLY and CDR2 as FYNNEI. The CDR3: CASSWGGAQQYF. The CDR3 coding sequence is TGTGCCAGCAGCTGGGGTGGGGCCCAACAGTACTTC.

The V and J genes are TRBV11-3 and TRBJ2-2; D not resolved. Germline loops: CDR1 SGHNT, CDR2 YENEEA. The germline V and J ends were trimmed by 5 bases and 7 bases, with 14 bases remaining between them. The CDR3 is made up of 14 amino acids. The CDR3: CASSPPNGHGELFF. DNA of the CDR3: TGTGCCAGCAGCCCGCCGAATGGCCACGGGGAGCTGTTTTTT.

The J gene is TRBJ1-1, the V gene TRBV6-5; TRBD1 matches 7 bases. After removal of 6 bases from V and 5 bases from J, the junction contained 3 bases not matched to a gene. This CDR3 has 12 residues. Germline assignment: CDR1 MNHEY and CDR2 SVGAGI. CDR3 coding DNA: TGTGCCAGCAGGTTACAGGGGACTGAAGCTTTCTTT. Protein sequence: CASRLQGTEAFF.

In its sample, this clone was seen a few times. The chain recombines TRBV6-1 with TRBJ2-1; 14 bases align to TRBD2. V lost 2 bases to trimming and J lost 9 bases; unmatched junction nucleotides: 12. CDR3 length: 18 residues. Germline V CDR1 and CDR2: MNHNS, SASEGT. The CDR3 spells CASSERGGLAGVGVEQFF. CDR3 nucleotides: TGTGCCAGCAGTGAACGAGGGGGACTAGCGGGAGTAGGAGTTGAGCAGTTCTTC.

The rearrangement joins TRBV15 to TRBJ2-1; TRBD2 might be the D (5 bases). Trimming removed 6 bases from V and 0 bases from J, with 12 bases in between. The CDR3 is 15 amino acids. Germline CDR1 is LNHNV and CDR2 is YYDKDF (reference sequence). Here the CDR3 DNA reads TGTGCCACCAGATCCGGGAAGGGCTCCTACAATGAGCAGTTCTTC. Translating gives CATRSGKGSYNEQFF.

This clone turned up a few times. The CDR3 region has the DNA TGTGCCAGCAACAATAGCACAGGCAAACTGTTTTTT. It translates to CASNNSTGKLFF. V gene TRBV9 combines with J gene TRBJ1-4; possibly TRBD1 for D (5 bases). CDR1 and CDR2 from the germline V gene are SGDLS and YYNGEE. Trimming shortened V by 6 bases and J by 11 bases, and 14 bases separated the two germline ends. This CDR3 is built from 12 residues.

The J gene is TRBJ1-4, the V gene TRBV18, with D possibly being TRBD1 (6 bases). From germline, CDR1 is KGHSH and CDR2 LQKENI. Trimming took off 5 bases at V and 0 bases at J, with 10 bases between the two ends. CDR3 length: 15 residues. The CDR3 reads CASSSGVSTNEKLFF. DNA of the CDR3: TGTGCCAGCTCATCAGGGGTTTCAACTAATGAAAAACTGTTTTTT.

V is TRBV9 and J is TRBJ2-3; unclear D gene. This CDR3 contains 12 residues. V was cut by 4 bases and J by 4 bases, with 7 bases left in between. Germline V gene sequence: CDR1 SGDLS, CDR2 YYNGEE. CDR3 in amino acids: CASSLNSDTQYF. CDR3 in DNA: TGTGCCAGCAGCCTAAATTCAGATACGCAGTATTTT.

The V call is TRBV29-1, the J call TRBJ2-7; D possibly corresponds to TRBD2 (5 bases). With 5 bases removed from V and 7 bases from J, the gap between germline ends came to 9 bases. The CDR3 is 10 residues long. CDR1 and CDR2 (germline): SQVTM, ANQGSEA. The DNA for the CDR3 is TGCAGCGTTCGAGGCGGGGAGCAGTACTTC. Amino acid sequence: CSVRGGEQYF.

The genes are TRBV7-9 and TRBJ2-5, with a weak D call TRBD1 (5 bases). The CDR3 runs 17 residues. Trimming removed 1 base at V and 1 base at J, with 16 bases between. In germline, CDR1 is SEHNR, CDR2 FQNEAQ (reference sequence). CDR3 sequence (DNA): TGTGCCAGCAGCTTAGAGCTAGGGGATCAGACCCAAGAGACCCAGTACTTC. Amino acids: CASSLELGDQTQETQYF.

The gene calls are TRBV27 and TRBJ2-1; 10 nucleotides line up with TRBD2. The junction had 11 bases not matched to a gene; V was cut back by 2 bases and J by 4 bases. The CDR3 is 18 residues long. Germline V gene lookup returns CDR1 MNHEY and CDR2 SMNVEV (reference sequence). CDR3 sequence reads: CASSLRDKGGLAYNEQFF. In DNA form, the CDR3 reads TGTGCCAGCAGTTTAAGGGATAAAGGGGGACTAGCGTACAATGAGCAGTTCTTC.

The chain employs TRBV13 and TRBJ1-1; D is uncertain. Germline assignment: CDR1 PRHDT and CDR2 FYEKMQ (reference sequence). The V and J ends lost 5 bases and 6 bases respectively, with 7 bases between them. CDR3 length equals 11 residues. Here the CDR3 reads CASSLVAEAFF. CDR3 DNA sequence: TGTGCCAGCAGCCTAGTCGCTGAAGCTTTCTTT.

V and J are TRBV4-2 and TRBJ2-1, with a possible D match to TRBD1 (6 bases). CDR3 length: 16 amino acids. The germline V gene encodes CDR1 LGHNA and CDR2 YNFKEQ. Trimming removed 1 base at V and 3 bases at J, with 13 bases between. Written as DNA, the CDR3 is TGTGCCAGCAGCCAAGCACCTACAGGGATCTACAATGAGCAGTTCTTC. This encodes CASSQAPTGIYNEQFF.

This clone occurred once. This chain's CDR3 is CASSPTGRGNTIYF. The CDR3 nucleotides are TGTGCCAGCAGCCCCACGGGGAGAGGAAACACCATATATTTT. The J gene is TRBJ1-3, the V gene TRBV11-2; D gene unclear. V was clipped by 5 bases and J by 4 bases, with 12 bases between them. Germline V gives CDR1 SGHAT, CDR2 FQNNGV. The CDR3 is 14 amino acids. Using reference TRBV11-2 and TRBJ1-3 for the parts outside the CDR3, the full variable domain is EAGVAQSPRYKIIEKRQSVAFWCNPISGHATLYWYQQILGQGPKLLIQFQNNGVVDDSQLPKDRFSAERLKGVDSTLKIQPAKLEDSAVYLCASSPTGRGNTIYFGEGSWLTVV.